The rows below give T cell receptor beta chains drawn from one sample of a study of shared clonotypes between healthy human individuals. Repertoires were generated with immunoSEQ multiplex PCR, while TCRdb's copy carries only in-frame clones and drops some. The sample lists approximately 2,000,000 clones; 80% to 95% were seen once. Sequencing input: naive CD8+ T cells from PBMCs. Receptors were obtained from a man between 18 and 29 years old in good health. Some clones in this sample may be carry-over from other donors' samples. CDR3s include the opening cysteine and the closing phenylalanine or tryptophan. D genes are given only for firm matches. The size entry is marked missing in some rows and otherwise reads once, few, many or a size class.

size	J	V	D	DNA	CDR3
NA	TRBJ2-7	TRBV28	NA	TGTGCCAGCAGTTTCTCCGGGACACTCCCCTACGAGCAGTACTTC	CASSFSGTLPYEQYF
NA	TRBJ2-1	TRBV13	TRBD2	TGTGCCAGCAGCGGGCCTAGCGGGAGTTATGAGCAGTTCTTC	CASSGPSGSYEQFF
NA	TRBJ2-1	TRBV7-9	TRBD2	TGTGCCAGCAGACGAGGGGCCTTCGATCTAGCGGAAAACTACAATGAGCAGTTCTTC	CASRRGAFDLAENYNEQFF
NA	TRBJ2-2	TRBV11-2	NA	TGTGCCAGCAGCTTAGCCGGGCCCCTCACCGGGGAGCTGTTTTTT	CASSLAGPLTGELFF
NA	TRBJ2-3	TRBV9	NA	TGTGCCAGCAGCGTTAGCTTAGGGGGGACCCTGCAGTATTTT	CASSVSLGGTLQYF
NA	TRBJ1-2	TRBV18	TRBD1	TGTGCCAGCTCACTCGGACAGGGGGCAACAGGCTATGGCTACACCTTC	CASSLGQGATGYGYTF
NA	TRBJ2-1	TRBV15	TRBD2	TGTGCCACCAGCAGAGGTCGGGAGGGCCTCTACAATGAGCAGTTCTTC	CATSRGREGLYNEQFF
NA	TRBJ1-1	TRBV7-9	NA	TGTGCCAGCAGCTTAGCCCGGCCGAACACTGAAGCTTTCTTT	CASSLARPNTEAFF
few	TRBJ1-1	TRBV10-1	NA	TGCGCCAGCAGTGAGTTAACGTACACTGAAGCTTTCTTT	CASSELTYTEAFF
NA	TRBJ2-2	TRBV5-1	TRBD2	TGCGCCAGCAGCCAGTCCCGGAAACTAGCGGGCACCGGGGAGCTGTTTTTT	CASSQSRKLAGTGELFF
NA	TRBJ2-7	TRBV11-2	TRBD1	TGTGCCAGCAGCTTAGTGATTGGGGGACAGCACTACGAGCAGTACTTC	CASSLVIGGQHYEQYF
NA	TRBJ2-7	TRBV9	TRBD1	TGTGCCAGCAGCGTGTACGACAGGGGGCCGAACGAGCAGTACTTC	CASSVYDRGPNEQYF